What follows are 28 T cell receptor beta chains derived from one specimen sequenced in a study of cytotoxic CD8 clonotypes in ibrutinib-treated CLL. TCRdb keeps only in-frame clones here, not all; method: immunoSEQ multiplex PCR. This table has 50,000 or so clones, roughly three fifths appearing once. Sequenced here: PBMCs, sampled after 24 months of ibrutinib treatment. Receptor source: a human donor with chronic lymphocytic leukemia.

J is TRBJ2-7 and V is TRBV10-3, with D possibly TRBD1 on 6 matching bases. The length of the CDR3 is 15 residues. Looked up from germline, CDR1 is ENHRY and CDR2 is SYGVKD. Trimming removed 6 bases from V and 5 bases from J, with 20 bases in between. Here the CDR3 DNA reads TGTGCCATCAGGCTCCGGGACACGGGGTCCCACGAGCAGTACTTC. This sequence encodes CAIRLRDTGSHEQYF.

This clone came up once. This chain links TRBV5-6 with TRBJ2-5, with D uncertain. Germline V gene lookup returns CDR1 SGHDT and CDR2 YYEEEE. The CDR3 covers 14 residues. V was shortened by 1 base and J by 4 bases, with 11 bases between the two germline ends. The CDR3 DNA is TGTGCCAGCAGCTTGCCACAATATACAGAGACCCAGTACTTC. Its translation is CASSLPQYTETQYF.

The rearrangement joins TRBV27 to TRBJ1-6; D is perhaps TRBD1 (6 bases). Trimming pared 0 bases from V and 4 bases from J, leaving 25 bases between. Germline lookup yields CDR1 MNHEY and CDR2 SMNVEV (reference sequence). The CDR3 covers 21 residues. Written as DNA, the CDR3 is TGTGCCAGCAGTTTATCGGGGGCGTGGGGAGTCCGGGGGTTTTATAATTCACCCCTCCACTTT. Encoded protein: CASSLSGAWGVRGFYNSPLHF.

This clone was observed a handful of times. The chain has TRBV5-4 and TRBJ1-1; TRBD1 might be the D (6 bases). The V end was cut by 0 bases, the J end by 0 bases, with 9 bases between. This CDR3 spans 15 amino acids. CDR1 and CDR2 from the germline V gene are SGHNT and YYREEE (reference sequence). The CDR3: CASSLARGMNTEAFF. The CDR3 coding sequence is TGTGCCAGCAGCTTGGCCAGGGGCATGAACACTGAAGCTTTCTTT.

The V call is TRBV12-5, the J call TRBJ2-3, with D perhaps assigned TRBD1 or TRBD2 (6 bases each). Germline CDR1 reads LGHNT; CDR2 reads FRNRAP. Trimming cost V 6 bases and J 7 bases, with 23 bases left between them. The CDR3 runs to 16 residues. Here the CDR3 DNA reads TGTGCTAGTGGCCCCCGGGACATCGGGGGTCGGAATACGCAGTATTTT. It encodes CASGPRDIGGRNTQYF.

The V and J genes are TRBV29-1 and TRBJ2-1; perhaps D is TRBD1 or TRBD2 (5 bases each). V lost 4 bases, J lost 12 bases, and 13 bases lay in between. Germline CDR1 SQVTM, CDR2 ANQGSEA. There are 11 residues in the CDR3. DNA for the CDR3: TGCAGCGTTGTTAGGGACGTTGGGCAGTTCTTC. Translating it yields CSVVRDVGQFF.

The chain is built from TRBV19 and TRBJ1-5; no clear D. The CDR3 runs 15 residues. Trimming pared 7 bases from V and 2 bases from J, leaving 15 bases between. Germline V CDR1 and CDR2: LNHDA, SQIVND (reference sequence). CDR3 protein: CASTETWRGNQPQHF. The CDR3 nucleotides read TGTGCCAGTACCGAAACCTGGCGGGGCAATCAGCCCCAGCATTTT.

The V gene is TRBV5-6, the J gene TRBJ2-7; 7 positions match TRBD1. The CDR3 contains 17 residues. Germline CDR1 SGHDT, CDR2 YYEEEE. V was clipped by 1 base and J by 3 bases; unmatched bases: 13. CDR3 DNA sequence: TGTGCCAGCAGCTTGAATTCGGCCGACAGGGCGTACTACGAGCAGTACTTC. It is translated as CASSLNSADRAYYEQYF.

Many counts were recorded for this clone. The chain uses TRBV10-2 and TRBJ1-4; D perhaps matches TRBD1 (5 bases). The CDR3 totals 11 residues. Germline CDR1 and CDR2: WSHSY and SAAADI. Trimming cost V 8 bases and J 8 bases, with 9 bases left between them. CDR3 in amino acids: CASRGVEKLFF. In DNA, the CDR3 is TGCGCCAGCCGGGGGGTAGAAAAACTGTTTTTT.

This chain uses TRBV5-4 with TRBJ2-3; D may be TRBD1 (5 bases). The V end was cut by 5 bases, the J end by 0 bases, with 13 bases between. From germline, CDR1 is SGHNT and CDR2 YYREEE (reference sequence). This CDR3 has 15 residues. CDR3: CASRPWQGSTDTQYF. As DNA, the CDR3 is TGTGCCAGCAGGCCTTGGCAGGGAAGCACAGATACGCAGTATTTT.

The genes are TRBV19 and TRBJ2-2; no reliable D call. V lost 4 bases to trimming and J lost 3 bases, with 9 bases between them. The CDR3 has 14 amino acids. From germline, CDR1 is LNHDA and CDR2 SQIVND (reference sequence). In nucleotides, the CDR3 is TGTGCCAGTAGTACCGGTGTTCACACCGGGGAGCTGTTTTTT. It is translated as CASSTGVHTGELFF.

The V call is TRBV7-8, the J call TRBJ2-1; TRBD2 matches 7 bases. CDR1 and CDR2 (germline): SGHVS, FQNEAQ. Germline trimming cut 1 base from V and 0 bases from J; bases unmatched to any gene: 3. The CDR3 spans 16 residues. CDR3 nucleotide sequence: TGTGCCAGCAGCTTAGGGGTAGCGGGCTCCTACAATGAGCAGTTCTTC. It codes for CASSLGVAGSYNEQFF.

The CDR3, as DNA: TGTGCCAGCAGAGATATGCGGGGTGCAGAGACCCAGTACTTC. Its protein is CASRDMRGAETQYF. V usage is TRBV5-6 and J usage is TRBJ2-5; D perhaps matches TRBD2 (6 bases). Germline CDR1 is SGHDT and CDR2 is YYEEEE. The CDR3 length is 14 residues. Trimming pared 5 bases from V and 4 bases from J, leaving 15 bases between.

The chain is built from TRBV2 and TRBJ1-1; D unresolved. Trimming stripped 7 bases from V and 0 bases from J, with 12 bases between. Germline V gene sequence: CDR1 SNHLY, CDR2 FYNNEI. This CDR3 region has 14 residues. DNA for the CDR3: TGTGCCAGCAACCCGACAAGTATGAACACTGAAGCTTTCTTT. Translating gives CASNPTSMNTEAFF.

In DNA form, the CDR3 reads TGTGCCACCAGCAGAGATCGACAGGGAGGGACGGAGACCCAGTACTTC. Translating it yields CATSRDRQGGTETQYF. This chain uses TRBV15 with TRBJ2-5, with D possibly called TRBD1 or TRBD2 (7 bases each). Germline CDR1 is LNHNV and CDR2 is YYDKDF (reference sequence). The CDR3 consists of 16 residues. The V and J ends lost 0 bases and 5 bases respectively, with 16 bases between them.

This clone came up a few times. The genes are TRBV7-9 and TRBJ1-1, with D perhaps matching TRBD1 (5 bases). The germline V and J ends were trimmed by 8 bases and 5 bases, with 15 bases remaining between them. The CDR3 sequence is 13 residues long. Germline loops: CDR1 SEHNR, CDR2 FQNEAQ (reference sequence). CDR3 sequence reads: CASRGQGGTEAFF. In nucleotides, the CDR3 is TGTGCCAGCCGCGGCCAGGGAGGGACTGAAGCTTTCTTT.

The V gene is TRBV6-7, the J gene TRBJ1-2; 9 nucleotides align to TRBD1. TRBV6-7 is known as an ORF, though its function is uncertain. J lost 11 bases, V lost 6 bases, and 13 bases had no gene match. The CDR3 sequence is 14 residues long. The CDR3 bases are TGTGCCAGCAGGCCTCATTACAGGGGGCAGCGGTACACCTTC. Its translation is CASRPHYRGQRYTF.

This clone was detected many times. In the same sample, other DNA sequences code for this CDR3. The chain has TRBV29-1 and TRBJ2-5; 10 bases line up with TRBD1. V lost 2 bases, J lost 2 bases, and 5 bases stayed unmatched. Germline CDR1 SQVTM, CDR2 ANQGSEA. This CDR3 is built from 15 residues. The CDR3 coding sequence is TGCAGCGTTGAACCCGACAGGGGGCGGCAAGAGACCCAGTACTTC. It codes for CSVEPDRGRQETQYF.

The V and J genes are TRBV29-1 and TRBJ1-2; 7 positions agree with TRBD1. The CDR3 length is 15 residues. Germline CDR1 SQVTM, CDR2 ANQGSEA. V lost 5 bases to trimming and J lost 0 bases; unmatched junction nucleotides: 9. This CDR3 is CSVQTRQGTNYGYTF. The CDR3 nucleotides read TGCAGCGTTCAAACCAGACAGGGCACTAACTATGGCTACACCTTC.

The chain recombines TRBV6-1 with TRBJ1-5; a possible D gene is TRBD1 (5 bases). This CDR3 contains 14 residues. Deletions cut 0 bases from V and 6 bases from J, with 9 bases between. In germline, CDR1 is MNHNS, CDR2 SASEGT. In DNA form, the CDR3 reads TGTGCCAGCAGTGAAGCGTGGGGGGGTCAGCCCCAGCATTTT. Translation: CASSEAWGGQPQHF.

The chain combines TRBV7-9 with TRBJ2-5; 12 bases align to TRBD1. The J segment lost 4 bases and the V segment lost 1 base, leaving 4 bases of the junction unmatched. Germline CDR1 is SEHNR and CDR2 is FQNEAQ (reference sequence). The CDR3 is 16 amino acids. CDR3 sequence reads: CASSLGDRGLRETQYF. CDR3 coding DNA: TGTGCCAGCAGCTTAGGGGACAGGGGGCTTCGAGAGACCCAGTACTTC.

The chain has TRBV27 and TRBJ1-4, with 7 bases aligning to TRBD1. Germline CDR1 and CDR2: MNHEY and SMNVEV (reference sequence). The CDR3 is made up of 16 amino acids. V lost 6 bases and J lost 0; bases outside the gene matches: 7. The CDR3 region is CASSPNRGPTNEKLFF. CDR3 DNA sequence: TGTGCCAGCAGCCCAAACAGGGGACCAACTAATGAAAAACTGTTTTTT.

The CDR3 DNA reads TGTGCCGTGGGCACAGGAAATGAAAAACTGTTTTTT. It translates to CAVGTGNEKLFF. This sequence joins TRBV11-2 and TRBJ1-4; weak D call: TRBD1 (5 bases). The CDR3 runs to 12 residues. Trimming took off 11 bases at V and 5 bases at J, with 12 bases between the two ends. The germline gives CDR1 SGHAT, CDR2 FQNNGV.

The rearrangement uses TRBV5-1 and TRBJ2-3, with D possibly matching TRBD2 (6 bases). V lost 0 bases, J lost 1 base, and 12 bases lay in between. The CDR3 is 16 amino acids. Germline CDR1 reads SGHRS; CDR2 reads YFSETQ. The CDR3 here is CASSLAHPGGTDTQYF. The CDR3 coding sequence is TGCGCCAGCAGCTTGGCGCACCCGGGGGGCACAGATACGCAGTATTTT.

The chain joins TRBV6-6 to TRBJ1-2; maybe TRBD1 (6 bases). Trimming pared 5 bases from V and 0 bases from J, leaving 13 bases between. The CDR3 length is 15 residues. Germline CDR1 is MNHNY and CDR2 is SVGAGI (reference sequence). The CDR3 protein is CASSPTQGANYGYTF. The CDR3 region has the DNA TGTGCCAGCAGTCCCACACAGGGAGCTAACTATGGCTACACCTTC.

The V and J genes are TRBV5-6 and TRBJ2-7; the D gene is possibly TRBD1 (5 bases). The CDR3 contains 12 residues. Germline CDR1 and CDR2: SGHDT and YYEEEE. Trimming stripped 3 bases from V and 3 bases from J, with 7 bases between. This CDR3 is CASSSDSYEQYF. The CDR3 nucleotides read TGTGCCAGCAGCTCCGACAGCTACGAGCAGTACTTC.

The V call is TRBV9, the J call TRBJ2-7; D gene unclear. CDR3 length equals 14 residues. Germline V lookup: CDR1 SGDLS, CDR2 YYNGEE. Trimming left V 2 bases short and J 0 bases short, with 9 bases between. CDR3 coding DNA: TGTGCCAGCAGCGTCACGACGACCTCCTACGAGCAGTACTTC. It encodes CASSVTTTSYEQYF.

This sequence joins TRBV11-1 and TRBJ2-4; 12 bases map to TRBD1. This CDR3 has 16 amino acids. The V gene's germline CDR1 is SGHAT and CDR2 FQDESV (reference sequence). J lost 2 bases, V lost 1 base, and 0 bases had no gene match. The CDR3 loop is CASSLGDRGPKNIQYF. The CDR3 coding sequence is TGTGCCAGCAGCTTAGGGGACAGGGGGCCCAAAAACATTCAGTACTTC.